This TCR beta chain was observed in a study of T cells in localized non-small cell lung cancer. Points from the study as a whole: In adjacent lung appeared a median around 54 of the top 100 tumor clones. The study found T cell clonality highest in uninvolved adjacent lung, above tumor. Greater blood T cell density accompanied longer overall survival.

Adjacent lung samples, free of atypia, were obtained at least 2 cm from the tumor margin. Assay: immunoSEQ multiplex PCR; the TCRdb copy retains only in-frame clones and omits some. The sample records approximately 1,300 clones, about 20% being singletons. The germline V gene has CDR1 MNHGY and CDR2 SAAAGT. This CDR3 contains 16 residues. Between the trimmed V and J ends, which lost 0 bases and 1 base, there was a span of 13 bases. This clone rates as medium-sized. Its antigen is undetermined. The source was normal lung tissue next to the tumor, collected before any cancer treatment. The sequence came from a woman aged 35 to 75 with stage II lung adenocarcinoma. The chain uses TRBV6-8 and TRBJ2-7; D remains unclear. This chain's CDR3 is CASSYSEQLPSYEQYF. Here the CDR3 DNA reads TGTGCCAGCAGTTACTCTGAACAACTGCCTTCCTACGAGCAGTACTTC.